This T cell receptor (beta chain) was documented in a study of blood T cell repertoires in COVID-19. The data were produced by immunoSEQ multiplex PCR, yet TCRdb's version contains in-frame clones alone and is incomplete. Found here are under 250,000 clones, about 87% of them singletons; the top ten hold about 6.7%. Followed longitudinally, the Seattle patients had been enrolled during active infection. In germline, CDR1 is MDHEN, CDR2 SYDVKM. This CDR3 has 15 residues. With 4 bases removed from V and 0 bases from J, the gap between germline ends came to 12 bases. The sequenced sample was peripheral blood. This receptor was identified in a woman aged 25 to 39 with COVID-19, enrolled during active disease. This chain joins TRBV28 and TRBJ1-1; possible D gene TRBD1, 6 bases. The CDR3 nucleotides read TGTGCCAGCAGTTCCCCCGACAGGATGAACACTGAAGCTTTCTTT. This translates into CASSSPDRMNTEAFF.